This T cell receptor beta chain was sequenced for a study of CD8 T cells in ankylosing spondylitis. Study results and limitations: Blood from ankylosing spondylitis patients appeared to carry a characteristic roughly 8-variant TCR beta motif. Relatively rare in peripheral blood, disease-linked clones were also CD8+. Disease-linked clones reportedly showed significant enrichment in matched ankylosing spondylitis synovial fluid.

Losses at the gene ends were 3 bases for V and 10 bases for J; bases not matched to a gene: 5. This CDR3 has 14 amino acids. Molecular-barcoded quantitative 5'-RACE produced these TCR beta libraries. TCRdb re-analysed the 5' RACE reads in MiXCR, keeping a single row per CDR3 protein. The sample records about 750,000 distinct CDR3 sequences, under 20% being singletons. This clonotype was detected a few times. Its antigen is still unknown. The chain couples TRBV12-3 or TRBV12-4 to TRBJ1-4; 10 nucleotides align to TRBD1. The sample was blood, either unsorted or a sorted T cell fraction (not recorded which). This receptor was taken from a male donor with ankylosing spondylitis. The CDR3 coding sequence is TGTGCCAGCAGTTTCCGGGACAGGGGAAGAAAACTGTTTTTT. This encodes CASSFRDRGRKLFF.